This TCR beta chain was identified during a study of T cells in Graves' hyperthyroidism and ophthalmopathy. Amplification of TCR beta CDR3 regions was performed using RNA transcripts as template. The TCR CDR3 was amplified in a first-round RT-PCR using the HTBI primer set. TCRdb reprocessed the multiplex PCR reads with MiXCR, giving one entry per CDR3 protein. The table lists 350,000 to 400,000 distinct CDR3 sequences, approximately 14% of them singletons. The study left out patients who had uncontrolled infection, other autoimmune disease, pregnancy or lactation. Germline V gene data show CDR1 as SGHRS and CDR2 as YFSETQ. Trimming took off 0 bases at V and 7 bases at J, with 14 bases between the two ends. This CDR3 has 14 residues.

The source of this sequence is a woman in her sixties or seventies with Graves' hyperthyroidism. V gene TRBV5-1 combines with J gene TRBJ2-7; no clear D. Sequenced material: blood. The CDR3 is CASSLDSTSREQYF. DNA of the CDR3: TGCGCCAGCAGCTTGGACTCGACATCTAGGGAGCAGTACTTC.